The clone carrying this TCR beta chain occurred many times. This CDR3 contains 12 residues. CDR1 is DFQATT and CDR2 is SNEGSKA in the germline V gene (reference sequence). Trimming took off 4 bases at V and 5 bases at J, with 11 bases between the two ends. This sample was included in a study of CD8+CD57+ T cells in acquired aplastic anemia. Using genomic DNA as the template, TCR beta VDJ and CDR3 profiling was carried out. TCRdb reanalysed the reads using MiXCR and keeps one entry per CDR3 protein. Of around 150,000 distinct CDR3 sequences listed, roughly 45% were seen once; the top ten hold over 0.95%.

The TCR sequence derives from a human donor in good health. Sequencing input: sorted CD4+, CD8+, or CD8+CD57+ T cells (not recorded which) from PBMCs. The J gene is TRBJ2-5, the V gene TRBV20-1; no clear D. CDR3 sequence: CSATSPGETQYF. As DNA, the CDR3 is TGCAGTGCTACATCCCCCGGGGAGACCCAGTACTTC.